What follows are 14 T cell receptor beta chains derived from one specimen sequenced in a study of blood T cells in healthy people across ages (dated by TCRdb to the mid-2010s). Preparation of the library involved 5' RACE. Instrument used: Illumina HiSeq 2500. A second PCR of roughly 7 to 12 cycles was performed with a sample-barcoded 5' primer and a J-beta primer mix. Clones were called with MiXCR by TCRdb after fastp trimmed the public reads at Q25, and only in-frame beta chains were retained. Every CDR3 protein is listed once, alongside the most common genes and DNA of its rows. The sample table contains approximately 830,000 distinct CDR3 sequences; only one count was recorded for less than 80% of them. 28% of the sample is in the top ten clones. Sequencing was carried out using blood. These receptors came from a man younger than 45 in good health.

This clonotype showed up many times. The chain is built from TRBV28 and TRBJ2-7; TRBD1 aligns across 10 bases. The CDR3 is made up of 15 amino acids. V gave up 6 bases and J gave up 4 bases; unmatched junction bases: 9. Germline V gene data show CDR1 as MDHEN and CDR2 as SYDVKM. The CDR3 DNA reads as TGTGCCAGCAGAGATCCGACAGGGGGCGGGTACGAGCAGTACTTC. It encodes CASRDPTGGGYEQYF.

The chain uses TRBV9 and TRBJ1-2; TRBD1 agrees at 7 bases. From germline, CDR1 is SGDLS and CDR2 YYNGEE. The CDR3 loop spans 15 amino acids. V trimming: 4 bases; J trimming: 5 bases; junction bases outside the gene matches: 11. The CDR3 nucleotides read TGTGCCAGCAGCATAGTCGAAGGGGGCGCATATGGCTACACCTTC. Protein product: CASSIVEGGAYGYTF.

The CDR3 protein is CATSRDPLSGGSVNEQFF. Written as DNA, the CDR3 is TGTGCCACCAGCAGAGATCCCCTCTCAGGGGGATCGGTCAATGAGCAGTTCTTC. The chain joins TRBV15 to TRBJ2-1, with 7 bases that match TRBD1. V lost 0 bases to trimming and J lost 6 bases; unmatched junction nucleotides: 14. The CDR3 covers 18 residues. Germline values: CDR1 LNHNV, CDR2 YYDKDF (reference sequence). The whole variable domain, remainder taken from reference TRBV15 and TRBJ2-1, is DAMVIQNPRYQVTQFGKPVTLSCSQTLNHNVMYWYQQKSSQAPKLLFHYYDKDFNNEADTPDNFQSRRPNTSFCFLDIRSPGLGDTAMYLCATSRDPLSGGSVNEQFFGPGTRLTVL.

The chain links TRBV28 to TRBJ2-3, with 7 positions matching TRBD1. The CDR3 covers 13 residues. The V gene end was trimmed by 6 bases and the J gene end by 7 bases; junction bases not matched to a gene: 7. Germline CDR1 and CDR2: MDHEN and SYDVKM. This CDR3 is CASRHRGVNTQYF. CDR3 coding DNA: TGTGCCAGCAGACACAGGGGCGTAAATACGCAGTATTTT. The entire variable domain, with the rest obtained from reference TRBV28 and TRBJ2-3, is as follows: DVKVTQSSRYLVKRTGEKVFLECVQDMDHENMFWYRQDPGLGLRLIYFSYDVKMKEKGDIPEGYSVSREKKERFSLILESASTNQTSMYLCASRHRGVNTQYFGPGTRLTVL.

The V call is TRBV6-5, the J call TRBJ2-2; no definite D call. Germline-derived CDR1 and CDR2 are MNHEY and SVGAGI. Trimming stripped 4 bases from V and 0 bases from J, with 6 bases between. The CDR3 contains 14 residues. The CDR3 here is CASSSYSNTGELFF. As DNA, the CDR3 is TGTGCCAGCAGTTCTTACTCGAACACCGGGGAGCTGTTTTTT.

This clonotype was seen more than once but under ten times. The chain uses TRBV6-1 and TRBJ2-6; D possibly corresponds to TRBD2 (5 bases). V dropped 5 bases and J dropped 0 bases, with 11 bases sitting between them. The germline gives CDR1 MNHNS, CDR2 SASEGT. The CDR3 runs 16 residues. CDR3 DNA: TGTGCCAGCAGTCCCTCCGAGGGCTCTGGGGCCAACGTCCTGACTTTC. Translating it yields CASSPSEGSGANVLTF.

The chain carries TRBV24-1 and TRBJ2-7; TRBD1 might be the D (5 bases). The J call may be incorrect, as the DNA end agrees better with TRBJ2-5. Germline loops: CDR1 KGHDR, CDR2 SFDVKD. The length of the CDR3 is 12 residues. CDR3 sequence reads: CATSEGLETQYF. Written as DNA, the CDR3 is TGTGCCACCAGTGAGGGGCTGGAGACCCAGTACTTC.

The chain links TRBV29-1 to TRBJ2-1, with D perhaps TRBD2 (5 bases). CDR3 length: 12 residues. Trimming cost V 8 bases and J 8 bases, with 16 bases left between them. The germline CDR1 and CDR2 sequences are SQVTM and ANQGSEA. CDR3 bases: TGCAGCACACACAAAAAAGCGGATGAGCAGTTCTTC. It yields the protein CSTHKKADEQFF.

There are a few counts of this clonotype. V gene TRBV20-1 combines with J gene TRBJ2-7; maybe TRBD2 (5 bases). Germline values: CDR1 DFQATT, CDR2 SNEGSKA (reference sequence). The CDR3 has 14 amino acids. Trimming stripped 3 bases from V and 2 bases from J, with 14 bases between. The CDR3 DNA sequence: TGCAGTGCTAGTGGTCGTCTAGCAACCTACGAGCAGTACTTC. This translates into CSASGRLATYEQYF.

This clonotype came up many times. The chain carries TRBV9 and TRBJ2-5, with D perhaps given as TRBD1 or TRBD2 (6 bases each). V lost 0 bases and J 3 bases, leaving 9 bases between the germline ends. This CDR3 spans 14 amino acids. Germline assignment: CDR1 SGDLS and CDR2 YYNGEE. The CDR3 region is CASSVDGGEETQYF. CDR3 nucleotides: TGTGCCAGCAGCGTAGACGGGGGCGAAGAGACCCAGTACTTC.

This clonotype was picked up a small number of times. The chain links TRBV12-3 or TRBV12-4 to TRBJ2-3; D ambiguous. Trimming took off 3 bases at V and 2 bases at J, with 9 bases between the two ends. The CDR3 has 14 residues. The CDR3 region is CASSFRQTTDTQYF. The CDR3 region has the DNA TGTGCCAGCAGTTTTAGGCAGACCACAGATACGCAGTATTTT.

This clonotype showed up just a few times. CDR3 sequence reads: CSTGQDYGYTF. In DNA, the CDR3 is TGCAGCACCGGACAGGACTATGGCTACACCTTC. V usage is TRBV29-1 and J usage is TRBJ1-2; 7 positions agree with TRBD1. The CDR3 extends over 11 amino acids. Germline loops: CDR1 SQVTM, CDR2 ANQGSEA. The V and J ends lost 8 bases and 3 bases, in that order; junction bases with no gene match: 3.

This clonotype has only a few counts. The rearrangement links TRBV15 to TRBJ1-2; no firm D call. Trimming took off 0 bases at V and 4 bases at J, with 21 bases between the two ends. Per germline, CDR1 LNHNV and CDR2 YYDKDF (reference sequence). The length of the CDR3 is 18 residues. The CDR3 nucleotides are TGTGCCACCAGCAGAGATCTTAGCGGCCAATCGGATCCCTATGGCTACACCTTC. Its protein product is CATSRDLSGQSDPYGYTF.

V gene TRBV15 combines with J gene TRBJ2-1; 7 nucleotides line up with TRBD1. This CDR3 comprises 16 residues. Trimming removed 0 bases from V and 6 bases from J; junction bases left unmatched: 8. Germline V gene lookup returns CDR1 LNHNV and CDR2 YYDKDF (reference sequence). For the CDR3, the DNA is TGTGCCACCAGCAGAGATACCCTGAACAGGGGCAATGAGCAGTTCTTC. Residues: CATSRDTLNRGNEQFF.